This section outlines one T cell receptor beta chain sequence together with its context. Up to about 2 ug genomic DNA was used for TCRB CDR3 amplification. Sequenced by immunoSEQ multiplex PCR; TCRdb stores in-frame clones only, minus some. The table has 93,000 or so clones, roughly 83% seen once. These data come from a study of glioma-infiltrating T cells after dendritic cell vaccination. The sequences come from blood, collected before dendritic cell vaccination. This sequence was found in a human donor with glioblastoma.

Here the CDR3 reads CASSTGGRTRKEETQYF. CDR3 sequence (DNA): TGCGCCAGCAGTACCGGAGGGAGGACGCGTAAAGAAGAGACCCAGTACTTC. The chain joins TRBV10-1 to TRBJ2-5; weak D call: TRBD2 (6 bases). Germline V gene lookup returns CDR1 WNHNN and CDR2 SYGVQD (reference sequence). The CDR3 has 17 residues. Trimming removed 5 bases at V and 3 bases at J, with 22 bases between.